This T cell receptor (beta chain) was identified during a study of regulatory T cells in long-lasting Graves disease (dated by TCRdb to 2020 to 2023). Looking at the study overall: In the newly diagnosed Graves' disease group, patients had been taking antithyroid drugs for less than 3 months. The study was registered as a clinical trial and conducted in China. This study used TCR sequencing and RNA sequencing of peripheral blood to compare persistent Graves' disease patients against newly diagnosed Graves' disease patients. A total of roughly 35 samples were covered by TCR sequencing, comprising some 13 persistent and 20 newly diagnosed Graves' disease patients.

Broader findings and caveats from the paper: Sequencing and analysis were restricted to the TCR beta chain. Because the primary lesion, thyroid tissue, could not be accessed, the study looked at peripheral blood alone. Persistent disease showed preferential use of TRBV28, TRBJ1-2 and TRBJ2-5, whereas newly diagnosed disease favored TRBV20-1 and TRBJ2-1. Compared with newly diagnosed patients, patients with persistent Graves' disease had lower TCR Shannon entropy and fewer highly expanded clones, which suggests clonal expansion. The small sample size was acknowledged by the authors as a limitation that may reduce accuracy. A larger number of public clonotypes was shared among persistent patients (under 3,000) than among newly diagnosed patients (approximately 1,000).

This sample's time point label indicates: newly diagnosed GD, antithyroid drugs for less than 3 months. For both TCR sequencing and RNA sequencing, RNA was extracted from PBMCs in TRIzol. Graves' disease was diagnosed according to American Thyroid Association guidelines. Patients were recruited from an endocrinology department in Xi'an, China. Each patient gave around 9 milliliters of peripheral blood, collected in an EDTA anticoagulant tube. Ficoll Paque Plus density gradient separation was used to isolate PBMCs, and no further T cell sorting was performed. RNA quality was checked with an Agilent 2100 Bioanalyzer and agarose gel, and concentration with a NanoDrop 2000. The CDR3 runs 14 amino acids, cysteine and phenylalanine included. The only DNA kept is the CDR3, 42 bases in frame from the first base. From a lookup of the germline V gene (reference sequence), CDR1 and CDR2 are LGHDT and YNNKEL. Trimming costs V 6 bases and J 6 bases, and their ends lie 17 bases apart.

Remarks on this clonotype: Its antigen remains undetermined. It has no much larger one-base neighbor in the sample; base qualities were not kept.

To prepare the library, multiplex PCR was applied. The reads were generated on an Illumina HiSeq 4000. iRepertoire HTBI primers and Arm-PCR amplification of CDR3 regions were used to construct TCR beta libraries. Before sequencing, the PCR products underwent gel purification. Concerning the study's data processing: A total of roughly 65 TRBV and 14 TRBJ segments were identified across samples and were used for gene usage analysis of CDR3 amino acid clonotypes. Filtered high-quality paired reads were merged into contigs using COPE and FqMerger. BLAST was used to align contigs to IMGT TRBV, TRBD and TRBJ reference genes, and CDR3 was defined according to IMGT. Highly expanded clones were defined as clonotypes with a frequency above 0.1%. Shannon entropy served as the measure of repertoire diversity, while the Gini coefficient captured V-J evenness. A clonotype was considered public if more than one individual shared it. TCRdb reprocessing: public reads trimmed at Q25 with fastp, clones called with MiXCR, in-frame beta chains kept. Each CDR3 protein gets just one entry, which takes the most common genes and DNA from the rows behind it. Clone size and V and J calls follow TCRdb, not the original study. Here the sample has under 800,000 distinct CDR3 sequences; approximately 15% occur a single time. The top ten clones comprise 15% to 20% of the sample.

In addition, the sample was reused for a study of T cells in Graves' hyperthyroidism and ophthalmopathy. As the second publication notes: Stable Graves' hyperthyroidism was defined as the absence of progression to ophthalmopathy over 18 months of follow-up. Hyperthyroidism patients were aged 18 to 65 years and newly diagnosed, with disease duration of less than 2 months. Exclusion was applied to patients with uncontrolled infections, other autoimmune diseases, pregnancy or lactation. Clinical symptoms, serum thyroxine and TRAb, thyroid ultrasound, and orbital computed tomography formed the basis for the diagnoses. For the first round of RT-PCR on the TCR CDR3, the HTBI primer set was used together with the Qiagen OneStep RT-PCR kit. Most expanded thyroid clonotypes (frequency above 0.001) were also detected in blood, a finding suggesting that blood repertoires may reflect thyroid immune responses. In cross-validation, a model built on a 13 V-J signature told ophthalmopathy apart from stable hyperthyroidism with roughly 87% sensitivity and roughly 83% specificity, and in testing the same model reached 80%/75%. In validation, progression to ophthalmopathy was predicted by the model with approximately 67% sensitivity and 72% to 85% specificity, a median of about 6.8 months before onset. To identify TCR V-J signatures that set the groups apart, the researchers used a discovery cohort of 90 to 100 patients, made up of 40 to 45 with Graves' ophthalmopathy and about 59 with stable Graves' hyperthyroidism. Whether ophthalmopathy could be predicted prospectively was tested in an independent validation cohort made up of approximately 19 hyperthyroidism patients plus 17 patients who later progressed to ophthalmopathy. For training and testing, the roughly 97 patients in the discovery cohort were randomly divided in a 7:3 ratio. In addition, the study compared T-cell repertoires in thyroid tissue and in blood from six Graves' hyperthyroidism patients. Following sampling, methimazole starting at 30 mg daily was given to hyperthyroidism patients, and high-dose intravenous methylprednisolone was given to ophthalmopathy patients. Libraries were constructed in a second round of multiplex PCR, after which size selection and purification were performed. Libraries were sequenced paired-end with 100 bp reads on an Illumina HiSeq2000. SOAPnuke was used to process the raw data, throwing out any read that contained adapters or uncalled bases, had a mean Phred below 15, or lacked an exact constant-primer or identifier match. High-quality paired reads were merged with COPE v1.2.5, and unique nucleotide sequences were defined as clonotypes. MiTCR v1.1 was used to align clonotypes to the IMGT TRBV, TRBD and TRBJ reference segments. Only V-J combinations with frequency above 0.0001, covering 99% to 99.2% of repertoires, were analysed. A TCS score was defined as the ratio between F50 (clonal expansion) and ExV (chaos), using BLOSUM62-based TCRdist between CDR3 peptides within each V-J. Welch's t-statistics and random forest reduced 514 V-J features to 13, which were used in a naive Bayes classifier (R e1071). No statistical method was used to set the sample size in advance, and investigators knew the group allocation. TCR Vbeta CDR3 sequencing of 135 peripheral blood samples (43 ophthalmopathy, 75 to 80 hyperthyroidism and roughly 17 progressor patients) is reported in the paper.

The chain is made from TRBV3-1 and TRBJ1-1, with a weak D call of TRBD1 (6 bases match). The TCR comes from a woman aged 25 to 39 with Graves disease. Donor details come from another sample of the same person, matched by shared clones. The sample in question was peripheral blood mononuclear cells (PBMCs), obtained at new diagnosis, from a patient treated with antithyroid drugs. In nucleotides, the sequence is TGTGCCAGCAGTCCTAACAGGGTCGGGGCTGAAGCTTTCTTT. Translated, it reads CASSPNRVGAEAFF.